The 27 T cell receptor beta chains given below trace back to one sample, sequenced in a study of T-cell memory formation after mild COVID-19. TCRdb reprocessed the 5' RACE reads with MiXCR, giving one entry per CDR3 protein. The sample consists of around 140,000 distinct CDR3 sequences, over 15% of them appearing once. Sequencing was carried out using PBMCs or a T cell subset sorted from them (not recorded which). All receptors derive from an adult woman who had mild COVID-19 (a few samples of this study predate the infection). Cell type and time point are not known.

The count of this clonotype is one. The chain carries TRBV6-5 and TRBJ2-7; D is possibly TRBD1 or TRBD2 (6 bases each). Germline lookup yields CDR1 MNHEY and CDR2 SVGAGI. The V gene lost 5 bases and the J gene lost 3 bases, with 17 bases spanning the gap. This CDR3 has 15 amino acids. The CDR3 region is CASSIDRPGGYEQYF. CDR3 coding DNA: TGTGCCAGCAGTATAGACAGGCCCGGGGGCTACGAGCAGTACTTC.

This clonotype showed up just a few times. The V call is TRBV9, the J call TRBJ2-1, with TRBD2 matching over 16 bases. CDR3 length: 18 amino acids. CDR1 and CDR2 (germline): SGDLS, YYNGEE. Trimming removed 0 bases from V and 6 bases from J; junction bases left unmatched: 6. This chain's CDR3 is CASSVAWGLAGGGNEQFF. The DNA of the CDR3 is TGTGCCAGCAGCGTAGCGTGGGGACTAGCGGGAGGGGGCAATGAGCAGTTCTTC. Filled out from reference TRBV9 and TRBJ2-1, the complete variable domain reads DSGVTQTPKHLITATGQRVTLRCSPRSGDLSVYWYQQSLDQGLQFLIQYYNGEERAKGNILERFSAQQFPDLHSELNLSSLELGDSALYFCASSVAWGLAGGGNEQFFGPGTRLTVL.

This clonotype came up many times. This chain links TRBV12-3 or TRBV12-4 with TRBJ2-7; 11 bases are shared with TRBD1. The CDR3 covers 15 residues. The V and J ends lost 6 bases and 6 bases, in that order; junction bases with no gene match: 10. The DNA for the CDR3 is TGTGCCAGCAGACACCGGGACAGGGGGATGGGCGAGCAGTACTTC. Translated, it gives CASRHRDRGMGEQYF.

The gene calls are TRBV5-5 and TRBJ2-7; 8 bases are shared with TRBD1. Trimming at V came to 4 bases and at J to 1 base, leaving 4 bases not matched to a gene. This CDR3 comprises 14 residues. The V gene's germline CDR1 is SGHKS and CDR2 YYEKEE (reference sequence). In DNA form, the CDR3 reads TGTGCCAGCAGCCATGGACAGGGATCCTACGAGCAGTACTTC. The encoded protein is CASSHGQGSYEQYF.

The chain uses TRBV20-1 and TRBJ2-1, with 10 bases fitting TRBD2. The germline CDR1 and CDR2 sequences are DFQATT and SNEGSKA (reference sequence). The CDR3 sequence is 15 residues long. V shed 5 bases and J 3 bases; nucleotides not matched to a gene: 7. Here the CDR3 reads CSAPPLAGFYNEQFF. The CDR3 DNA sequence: TGCAGTGCTCCCCCACTAGCGGGGTTCTACAATGAGCAGTTCTTC.

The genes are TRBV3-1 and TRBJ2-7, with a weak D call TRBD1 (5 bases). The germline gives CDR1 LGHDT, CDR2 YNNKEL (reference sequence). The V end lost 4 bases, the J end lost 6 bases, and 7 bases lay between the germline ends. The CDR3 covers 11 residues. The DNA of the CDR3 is TGTGCCAGCAGCCTGGGGCGCGAGCAGTACTTC. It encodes CASSLGREQYF.

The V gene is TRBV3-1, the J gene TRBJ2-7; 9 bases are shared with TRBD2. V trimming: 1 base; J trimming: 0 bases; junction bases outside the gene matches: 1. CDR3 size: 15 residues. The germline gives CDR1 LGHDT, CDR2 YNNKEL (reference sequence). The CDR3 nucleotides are TGTGCCAGCAGCCAAGGGACTAGCGTCTCCTACGAGCAGTACTTC. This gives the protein CASSQGTSVSYEQYF.

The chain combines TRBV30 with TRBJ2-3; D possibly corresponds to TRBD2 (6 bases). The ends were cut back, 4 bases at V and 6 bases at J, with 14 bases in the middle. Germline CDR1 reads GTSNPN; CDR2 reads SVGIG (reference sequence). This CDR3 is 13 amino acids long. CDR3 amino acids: CAWIGGLVDTQYF. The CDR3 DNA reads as TGTGCCTGGATTGGGGGACTTGTCGATACGCAGTATTTT.

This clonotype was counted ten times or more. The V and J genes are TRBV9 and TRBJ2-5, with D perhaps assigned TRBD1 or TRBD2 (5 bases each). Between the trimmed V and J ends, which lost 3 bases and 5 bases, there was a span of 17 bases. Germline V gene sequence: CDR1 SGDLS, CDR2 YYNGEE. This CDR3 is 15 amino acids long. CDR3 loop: CASSAQPQGRETQYF. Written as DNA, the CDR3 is TGTGCCAGCAGCGCCCAACCTCAGGGACGCGAGACCCAGTACTTC.

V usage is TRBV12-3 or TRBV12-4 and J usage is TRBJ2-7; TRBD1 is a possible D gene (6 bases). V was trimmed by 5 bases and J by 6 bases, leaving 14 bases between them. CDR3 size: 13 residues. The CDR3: CASSPDRTGEQYF. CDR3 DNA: TGTGCCAGCAGTCCCGACAGGACGGGCGAGCAGTACTTC.

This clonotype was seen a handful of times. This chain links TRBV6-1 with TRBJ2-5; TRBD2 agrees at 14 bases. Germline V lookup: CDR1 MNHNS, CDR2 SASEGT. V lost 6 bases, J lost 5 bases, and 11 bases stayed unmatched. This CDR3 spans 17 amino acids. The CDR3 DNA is TGTGCCAGCAGCGGATCACGACTAGCGGGGGGGCGTGAGACCCAGTACTTC. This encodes CASSGSRLAGGRETQYF.

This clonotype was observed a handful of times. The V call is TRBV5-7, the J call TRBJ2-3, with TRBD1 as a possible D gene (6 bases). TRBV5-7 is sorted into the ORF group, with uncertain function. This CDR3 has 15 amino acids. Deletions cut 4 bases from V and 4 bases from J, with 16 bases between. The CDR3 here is CASSLGTRVADTQYF. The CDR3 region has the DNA TGTGCCAGCAGCCTCGGGACAAGGGTGGCAGATACGCAGTATTTT.

The CDR3 region has the DNA TGCAGTGCTAGCAGGAACACCGGGGAGCTGTTTTTT. Amino acids: CSASRNTGELFF. The chain couples TRBV20-1 to TRBJ2-2; D is unclear. In germline, CDR1 is DFQATT, CDR2 SNEGSKA (reference sequence). The ends were cut back, 3 bases at V and 1 base at J, with 3 bases in the middle. This CDR3 is 12 amino acids long.

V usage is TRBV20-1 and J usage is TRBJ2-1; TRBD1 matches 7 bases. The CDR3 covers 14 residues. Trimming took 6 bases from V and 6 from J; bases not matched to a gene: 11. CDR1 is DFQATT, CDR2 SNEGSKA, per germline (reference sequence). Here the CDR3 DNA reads TGCAGTGCCCTAAGACCGAACAGGGGCAATGAGCAGTTCTTC. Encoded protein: CSALRPNRGNEQFF.

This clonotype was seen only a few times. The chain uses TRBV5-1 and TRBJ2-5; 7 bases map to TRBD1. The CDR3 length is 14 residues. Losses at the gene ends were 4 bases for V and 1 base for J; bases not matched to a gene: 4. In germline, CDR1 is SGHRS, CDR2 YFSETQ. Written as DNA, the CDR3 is TGCGCCAGCAGCCTTGGACAGGTCCAAGAGACCCAGTACTTC. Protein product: CASSLGQVQETQYF.

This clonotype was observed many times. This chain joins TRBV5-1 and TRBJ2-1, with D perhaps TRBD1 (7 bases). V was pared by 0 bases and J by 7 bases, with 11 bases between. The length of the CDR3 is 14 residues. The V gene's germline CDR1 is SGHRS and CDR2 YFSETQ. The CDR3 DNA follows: TGCGCCAGCAGCTTGGGCCAGGGGGGAAATGAGCAGTTCTTC. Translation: CASSLGQGGNEQFF.

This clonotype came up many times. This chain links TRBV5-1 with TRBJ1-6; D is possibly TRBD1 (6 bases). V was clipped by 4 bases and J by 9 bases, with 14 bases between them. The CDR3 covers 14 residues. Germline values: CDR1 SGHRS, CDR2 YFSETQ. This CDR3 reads CASSKSDSSSPLHF. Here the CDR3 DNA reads TGCGCCAGCAGCAAGTCGGACAGTAGTTCACCCCTCCACTTT.

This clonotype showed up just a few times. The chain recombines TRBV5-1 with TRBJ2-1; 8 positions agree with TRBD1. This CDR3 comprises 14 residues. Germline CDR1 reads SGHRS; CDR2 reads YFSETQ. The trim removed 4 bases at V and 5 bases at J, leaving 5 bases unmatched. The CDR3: CASSGGTGNNEQFF. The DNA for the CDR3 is TGCGCCAGCAGCGGTGGGACAGGCAACAATGAGCAGTTCTTC.

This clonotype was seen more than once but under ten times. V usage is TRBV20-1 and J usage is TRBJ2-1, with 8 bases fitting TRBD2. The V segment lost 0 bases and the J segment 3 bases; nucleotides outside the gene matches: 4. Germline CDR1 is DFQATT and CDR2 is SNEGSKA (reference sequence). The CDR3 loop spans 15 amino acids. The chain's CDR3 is CSAREGSGNYNEQFF. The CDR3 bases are TGCAGTGCTAGAGAGGGTAGCGGGAACTACAATGAGCAGTTCTTC.

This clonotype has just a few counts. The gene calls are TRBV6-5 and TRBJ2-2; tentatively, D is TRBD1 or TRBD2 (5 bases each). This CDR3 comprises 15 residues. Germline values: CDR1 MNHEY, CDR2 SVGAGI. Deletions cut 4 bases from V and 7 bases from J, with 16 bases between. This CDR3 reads CASSFRGYSIGELFF. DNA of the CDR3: TGTGCCAGCAGTTTTCGGGGCTACTCCATCGGGGAGCTGTTTTTT.

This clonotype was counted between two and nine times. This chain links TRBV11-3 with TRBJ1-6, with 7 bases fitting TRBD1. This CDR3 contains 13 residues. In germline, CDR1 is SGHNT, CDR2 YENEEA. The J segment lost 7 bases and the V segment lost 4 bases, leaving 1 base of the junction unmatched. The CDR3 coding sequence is TGTGCCAGCAGCTCGGGACAGAATTCACCCCTCCACTTT. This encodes CASSSGQNSPLHF.

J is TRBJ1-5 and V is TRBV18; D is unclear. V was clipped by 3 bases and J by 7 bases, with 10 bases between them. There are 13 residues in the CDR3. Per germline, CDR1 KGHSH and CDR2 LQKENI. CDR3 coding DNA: TGTGCCAGCTCACCCGGAAGGGAACAGCCCCAGCATTTT. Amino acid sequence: CASSPGREQPQHF.

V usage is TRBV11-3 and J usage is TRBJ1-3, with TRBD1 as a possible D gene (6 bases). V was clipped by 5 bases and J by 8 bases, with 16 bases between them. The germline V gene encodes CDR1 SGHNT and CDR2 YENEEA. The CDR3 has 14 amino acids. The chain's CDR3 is CASSETGMRYTIYF. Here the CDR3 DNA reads TGTGCCAGCAGCGAAACAGGGATGAGATACACCATATATTTT. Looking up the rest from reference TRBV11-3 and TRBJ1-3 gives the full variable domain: EAGVVQSPRYKIIEKKQPVAFWCNPISGHNTLYWYLQNLGQGPELLIRYENEEAVDDSQLPKDRFSAERLKGVDSTLKIQPAELGDSAVYLCASSETGMRYTIYFGEGSWLTVV.

CDR3: CASTNSDRGNYGYTF. As DNA, the CDR3 is TGCGCCAGCACGAACTCGGACAGGGGGAACTATGGCTACACCTTC. V usage is TRBV4-1 and J usage is TRBJ1-2; 10 positions agree with TRBD1. V was clipped by 7 bases and J by 2 bases; unmatched bases: 7. The CDR3 consists of 15 residues. Germline V gene data show CDR1 as MGHRA and CDR2 as YSYEKL.

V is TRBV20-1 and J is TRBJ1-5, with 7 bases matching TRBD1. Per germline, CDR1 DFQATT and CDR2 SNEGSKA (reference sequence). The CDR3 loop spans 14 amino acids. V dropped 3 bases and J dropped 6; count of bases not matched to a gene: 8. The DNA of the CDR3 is TGCAGTGCTAGGCCCCCAGGGGGAAGTCAGCCCCAGCATTTT. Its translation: CSARPPGGSQPQHF.

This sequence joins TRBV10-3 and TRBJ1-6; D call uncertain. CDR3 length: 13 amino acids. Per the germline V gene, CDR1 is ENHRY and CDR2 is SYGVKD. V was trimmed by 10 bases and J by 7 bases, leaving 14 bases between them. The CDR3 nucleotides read TGTGCCACCCGCGGCTTGGAAAATTCACCCCTCCACTTT. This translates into CATRGLENSPLHF.

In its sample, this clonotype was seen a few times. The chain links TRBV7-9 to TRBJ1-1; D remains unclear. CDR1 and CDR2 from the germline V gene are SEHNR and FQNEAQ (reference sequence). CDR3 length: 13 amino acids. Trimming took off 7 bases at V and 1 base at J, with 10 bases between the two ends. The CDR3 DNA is TGTGCCAGCAAAAAAACGGGGAACACTGAAGCTTTCTTT. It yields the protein CASKKTGNTEAFF.